This TCR beta chain is drawn from a study of early T cells in non-severe SARS-CoV-2 infection. Study summary: Sequencing was performed on bulk RNA from unsorted whole blood, leaving chains unpaired. Study findings and constraints: In VDJdb matching, anti-spike CD8 responses were favored while private and CD4 specificities went missing.

As concerns this clonotype: Its antigen remains unknown.

Each cDNA molecule carried a unique molecular identifier. MiXCR, applied by TCRdb to the 5' RACE reads, yields one record per CDR3 protein. Of more than 60,000 distinct CDR3 sequences in the sample, around 12% were seen once. V dropped 4 bases and J dropped 1; count of bases not matched to a gene: 4. This CDR3 is 15 amino acids long. The germline gives CDR1 SGHDT, CDR2 YYEEEE. Source: whole blood, taken at baseline. The chain couples TRBV5-6 to TRBJ1-1; 10 nucleotides agree with TRBD1. This TCR came from an adult who was a healthcare worker with PCR-confirmed SARS-CoV-2 infection or an uninfected control (not recorded which). The donor label of this sample is uncertain. The CDR3 is CASSKTGGPNTEAFF. CDR3 sequence (DNA): TGTGCCAGCAGCAAGACAGGGGGCCCGAACACTGAAGCTTTCTTT. Full variable domain (outside the CDR3, taken from reference TRBV5-6 and TRBJ1-1): DAGVTQSPTHLIKTRGQQVTLRCSPKSGHDTVSWYQQALGQGPQFIFQYYEEEERQRGNFPDRFSGHQFPNYSSELNVNALLLGDSALYLCASSKTGGPNTEAFFGQGTRLTVV.